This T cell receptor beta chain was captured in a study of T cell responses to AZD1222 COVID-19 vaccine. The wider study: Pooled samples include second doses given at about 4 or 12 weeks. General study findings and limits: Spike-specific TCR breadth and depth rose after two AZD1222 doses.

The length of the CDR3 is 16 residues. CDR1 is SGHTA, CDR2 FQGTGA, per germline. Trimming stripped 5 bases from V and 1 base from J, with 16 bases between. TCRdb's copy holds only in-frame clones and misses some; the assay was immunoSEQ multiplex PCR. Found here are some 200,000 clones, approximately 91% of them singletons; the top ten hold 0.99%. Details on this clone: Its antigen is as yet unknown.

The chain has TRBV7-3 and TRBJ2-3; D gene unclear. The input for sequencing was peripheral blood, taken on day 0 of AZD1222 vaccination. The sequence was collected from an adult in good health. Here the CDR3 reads CASSPGFGWGTDTQYF. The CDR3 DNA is TGTGCCAGCAGCCCCGGTTTCGGTTGGGGCACAGATACGCAGTATTTT. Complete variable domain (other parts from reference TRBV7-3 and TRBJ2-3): GAGVSQTPSNKVTEKGKYVELRCDPISGHTALYWYRQSLGQGPEFLIYFQGTGAADDSGLPNDRFFAVRPEGSVSTLKIQRTERGDSAVYLCASSPGFGWGTDTQYFGPGTRLTVL.